The present T cell receptor beta chain was sequenced within a study of spatial heterogeneity in lung cancer. The time point: sample taken at primary tumor resection. Unsorted whole RNA samples from tumor, nontumor lung or frozen PBMC were sequenced. TCRdb redid the calling of the 5' RACE reads with MiXCR, one entry per CDR3 protein. This sample has about 28,000 distinct CDR3 sequences, with approximately 8.4% found just once. This clonotype has a handful of counts. From germline, CDR1 is SGHTS and CDR2 YDEGEE. The CDR3 spans 16 residues. Between the trimmed V and J ends, which lost 0 bases and 3 bases, there was a span of 15 bases.

Sequencing used PBMCs, obtained at surgery. The chain has TRBV5-8 and TRBJ1-2; the D is unclear. This receptor was identified in a female donor with early-stage non-small cell lung cancer. CDR3 coding DNA: TGTGCCAGCAGCTTGGTGGCCGGACGGGAAGACTATGGCTACACCTTC. It codes for CASSLVAGREDYGYTF.